This T cell receptor beta chain was obtained from a study of OX40 agonist ivuxolimab in advanced cancers. About the study: Patients undergoing dose escalation presented with hepatocellular carcinoma, melanoma, renal cell or head and neck cancer.

Clones were read by immunoSEQ multiplex PCR, and TCRdb kept only the in-frame ones, dropping some. The data show approximately 60,000 clones, with around 91% seen just once and roughly 13% held by the top ten. Blood sampling was done at baseline, cycle 4 day 1, and cycle 7 day 1. The receptor was derived from an adult with an advanced solid tumor such as melanoma, head and neck, liver or kidney cancer. The sequenced sample was CD4+ or CD8+ T cells sorted from blood, obtained in a trial of the OX40 agonist ivuxolimab.

CDR3 amino acids: CSVETGTTAFEQYF. CDR3 DNA sequence: TGCAGCGTTGAAACCGGGACCACCGCCTTCGAGCAGTACTTC. The V call is TRBV29-1, the J call TRBJ2-7, with D possibly being TRBD1 or TRBD2 (5 bases each). The germline CDR1 and CDR2 sequences are SQVTM and ANQGSEA. The CDR3 runs to 14 residues. Trimming removed 2 bases from V and 6 bases from J, with 17 bases in between.